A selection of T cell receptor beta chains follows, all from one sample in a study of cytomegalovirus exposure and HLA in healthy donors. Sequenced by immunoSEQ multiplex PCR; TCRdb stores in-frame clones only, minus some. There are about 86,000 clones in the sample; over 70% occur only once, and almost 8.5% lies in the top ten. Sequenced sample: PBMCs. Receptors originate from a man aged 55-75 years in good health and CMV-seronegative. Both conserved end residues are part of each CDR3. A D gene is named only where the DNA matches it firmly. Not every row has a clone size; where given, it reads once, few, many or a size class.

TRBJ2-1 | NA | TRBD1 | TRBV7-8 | TGTGCCAGCAGTTTACACGGACAGGGAAACAATGAGCAGTTCTTC | CASSLHGQGNNEQFF
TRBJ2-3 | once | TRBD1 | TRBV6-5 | TGTGCCAGCAGTTTCACAGGGGGCGCAGATACGCAGTATTTT | CASSFTGGADTQYF
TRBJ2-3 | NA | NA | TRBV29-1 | TGCAGCGCCGAAAAAACTAGCACAGATACGCAGTATTTT | CSAEKTSTDTQYF
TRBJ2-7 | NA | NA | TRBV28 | TGTGCCAGCAGTTCGAGTATGTCCTACGAGCAGTACTTC | CASSSSMSYEQYF
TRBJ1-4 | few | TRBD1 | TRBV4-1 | TGCGCCAGCAGCCGTACAGGGGATGAAAAACTGTTTTTT | CASSRTGDEKLFF
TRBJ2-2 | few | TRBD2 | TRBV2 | TGTGCCAGCAGGAGCGGGAGGCCTAACACCGGGGAGCTGTTTTTT | CASRSGRPNTGELFF
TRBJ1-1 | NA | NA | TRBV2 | TGTGCCAGCAGTGTTCGGGGCGGGGACACTGAAGCTTTCTTT | CASSVRGGDTEAFF
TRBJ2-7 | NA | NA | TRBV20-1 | TGCAGTGGCACTCGGGGGTACGAGCAGTACTTC | CSGTRGYEQYF
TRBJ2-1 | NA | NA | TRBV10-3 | TGTGCCATCAGTCGAGAACTAGCACCTTCCTACAATGAGCAGTTCTTC | CAISRELAPSYNEQFF
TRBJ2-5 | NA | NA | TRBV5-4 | TGTGCCAGCAGCTTGATGGGAGGTGGAGAGACCCAGTACTTC | CASSLMGGGETQYF
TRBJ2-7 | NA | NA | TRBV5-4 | TGTGCCAGCAGCTGGACGGGACAAAACGAGCAGTACTTC | CASSWTGQNEQYF
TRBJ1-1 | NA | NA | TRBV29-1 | TGCAGCGTCACCCGGGGGGACACTGAAGCTTTCTTT | CSVTRGDTEAFF
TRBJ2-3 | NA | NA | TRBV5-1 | TGCGCCAGCTGTCCGGAGGGGCCGGGAGATACGCAGTATTTT | CASCPEGPGDTQYF
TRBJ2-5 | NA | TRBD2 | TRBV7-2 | TGTGCCAGCAGTCCCCGGGGGGGCGGGGAGACCCAGTACTTC | CASSPRGGGETQYF
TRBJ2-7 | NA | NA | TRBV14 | TGTGCCAGCAGCCAAGGGGGGGGCAGGAGCTCCTACGAGCAGTACTTC | CASSQGGGRSSYEQYF
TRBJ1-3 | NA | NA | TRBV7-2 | TGTGCCAGCAGCTTCCAGCGTTCTGGAAACACCATATATTTT | CASSFQRSGNTIYF
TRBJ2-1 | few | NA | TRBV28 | TGTGCCAGCACCATGGGGCAGACCAATGAGCAGTTCTTC | CASTMGQTNEQFF
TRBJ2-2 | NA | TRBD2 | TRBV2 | TGTGCCAGCATAGCGGGGGGGAACACCGGGGAGCTGTTTTTT | CASIAGGNTGELFF
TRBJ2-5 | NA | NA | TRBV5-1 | TGCGCCAGCAGCTTGGGAGGGTCAGCAACAGGGAGAGAGACCCAGTACTTC | CASSLGGSATGRETQYF
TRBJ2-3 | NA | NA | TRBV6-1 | TGTGCCAGCAGTGCAGACCAGGGGACGTCGCAGTATTTT | CASSADQGTSQYF
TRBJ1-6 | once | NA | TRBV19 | TGTGCCAGTAGTGGACAGAGCCATAATTCACCCCTCCACTTT | CASSGQSHNSPLHF
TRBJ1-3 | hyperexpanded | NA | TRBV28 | TGTGCCAGCAGTTTTCCAGTTGGAAACACCATATATTTT | CASSFPVGNTIYF
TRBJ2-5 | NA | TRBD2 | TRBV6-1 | TGCGCCAGCATATGGACTAGCGCATCTCAAGAGACCCAGTACTTC | CASIWTSASQETQYF
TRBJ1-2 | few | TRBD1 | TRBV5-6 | TGTGCCAGCAGCTTGACGGGACAGGTAAGTCACTATGGCTACACCTTC | CASSLTGQVSHYGYTF
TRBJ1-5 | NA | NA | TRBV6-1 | TGTGCCAGCAGTGAAGGGGGGGGTCAGCCCCAGCATTTT | CASSEGGGQPQHF
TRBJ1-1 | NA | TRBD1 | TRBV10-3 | TGTGCCATCAGGGGACAGGGGGGGGATGGCACTGAAGCTTTCTTT | CAIRGQGGDGTEAFF
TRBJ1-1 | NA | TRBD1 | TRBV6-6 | TGTGCCAGCAGGGAACAGGGGGCTGGCACTGAAGCTTTCTTT | CASREQGAGTEAFF
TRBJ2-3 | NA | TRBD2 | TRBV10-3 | TGTGCCATCAGTCCCATCGACCCGACTAGCAGCACAGATACGCAGTATTTT | CAISPIDPTSSTDTQYF
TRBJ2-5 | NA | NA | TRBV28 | TGTGCCAGCAGTTCCGTTAGCGGCGACCAAGAGACCCAGTACTTC | CASSSVSGDQETQYF